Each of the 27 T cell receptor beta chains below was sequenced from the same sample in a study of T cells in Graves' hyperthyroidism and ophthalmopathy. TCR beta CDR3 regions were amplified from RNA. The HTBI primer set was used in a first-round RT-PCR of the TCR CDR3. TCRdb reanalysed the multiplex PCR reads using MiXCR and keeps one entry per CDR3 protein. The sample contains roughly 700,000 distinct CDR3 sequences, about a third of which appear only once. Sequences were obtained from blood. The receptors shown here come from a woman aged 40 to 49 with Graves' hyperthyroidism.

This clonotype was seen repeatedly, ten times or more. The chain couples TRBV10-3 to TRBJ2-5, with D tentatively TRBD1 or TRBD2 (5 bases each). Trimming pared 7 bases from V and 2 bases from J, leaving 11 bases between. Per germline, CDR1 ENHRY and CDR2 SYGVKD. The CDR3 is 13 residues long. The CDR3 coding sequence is TGTGCCATCAAGGGGAGTAGGCAAGAGACCCAGTACTTC. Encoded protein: CAIKGSRQETQYF.

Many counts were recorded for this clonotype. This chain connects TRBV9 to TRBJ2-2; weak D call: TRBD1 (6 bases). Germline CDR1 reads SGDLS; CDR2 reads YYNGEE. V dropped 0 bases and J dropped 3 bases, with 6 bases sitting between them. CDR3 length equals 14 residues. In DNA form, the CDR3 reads TGTGCCAGCAGCGTAGAGGGGGACACCGGGGAGCTGTTTTTT. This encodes CASSVEGDTGELFF.

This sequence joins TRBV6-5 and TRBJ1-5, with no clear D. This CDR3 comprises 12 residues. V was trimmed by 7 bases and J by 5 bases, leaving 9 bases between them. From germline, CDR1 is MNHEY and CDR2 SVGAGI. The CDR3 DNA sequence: TGTGCCAGCAAGGGTTTACATCAGCCCCAGCATTTT. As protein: CASKGLHQPQHF.

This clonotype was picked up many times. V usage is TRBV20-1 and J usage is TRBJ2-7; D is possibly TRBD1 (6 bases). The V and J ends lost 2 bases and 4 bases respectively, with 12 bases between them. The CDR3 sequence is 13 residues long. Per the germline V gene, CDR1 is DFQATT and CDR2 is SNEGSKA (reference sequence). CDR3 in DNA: TGCAGTGCTAGACTAGACAGGACTTACGAGCAGTACTTC. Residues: CSARLDRTYEQYF.

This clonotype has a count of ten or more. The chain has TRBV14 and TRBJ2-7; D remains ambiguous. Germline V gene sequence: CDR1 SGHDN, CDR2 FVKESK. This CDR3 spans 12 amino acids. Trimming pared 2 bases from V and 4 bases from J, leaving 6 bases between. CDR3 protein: CASSQNNYEQYF. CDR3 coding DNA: TGTGCCAGCAGCCAAAACAATTACGAGCAGTACTTC. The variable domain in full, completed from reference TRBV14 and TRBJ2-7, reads EAGVTQFPSHSVIEKGQTVTLRCDPISGHDNLYWYRRVMGKEIKFLLHFVKESKQDESGMPNNRFLAERTGGTYSTLKVQPAELEDSGVYFCASSQNNYEQYFGPGTRLTVT.

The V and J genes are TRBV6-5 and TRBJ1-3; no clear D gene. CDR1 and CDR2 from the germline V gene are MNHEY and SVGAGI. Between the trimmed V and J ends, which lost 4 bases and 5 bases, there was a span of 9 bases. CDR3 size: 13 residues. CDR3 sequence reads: CASSFSRRNTIYF. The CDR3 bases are TGTGCCAGCAGTTTTAGCAGGAGAAACACCATATATTTT.

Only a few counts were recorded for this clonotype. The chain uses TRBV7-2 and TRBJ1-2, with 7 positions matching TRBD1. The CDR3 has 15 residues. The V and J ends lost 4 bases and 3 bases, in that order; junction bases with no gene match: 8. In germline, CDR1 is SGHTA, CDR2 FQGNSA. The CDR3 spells CASSSFLTGYYGYTF. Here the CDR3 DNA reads TGTGCCAGCAGCTCCTTTCTGACAGGGTACTATGGCTACACCTTC. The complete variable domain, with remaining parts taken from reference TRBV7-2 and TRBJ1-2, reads GAGVSQSPSNKVTEKGKDVELRCDPISGHTALYWYRQSLGQGLEFLIYFQGNSAPDKSGLPSDRFSAERTGGSVSTLTIQRTQQEDSAVYLCASSSFLTGYYGYTFGSGTRLTVV.

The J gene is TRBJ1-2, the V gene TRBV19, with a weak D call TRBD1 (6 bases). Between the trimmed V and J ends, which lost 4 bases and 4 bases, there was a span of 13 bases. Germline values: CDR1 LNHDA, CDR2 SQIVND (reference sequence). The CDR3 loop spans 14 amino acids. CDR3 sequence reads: CASSTSGQVYGYTF. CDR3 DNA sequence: TGTGCCAGTAGTACGTCGGGACAAGTCTATGGCTACACCTTC.

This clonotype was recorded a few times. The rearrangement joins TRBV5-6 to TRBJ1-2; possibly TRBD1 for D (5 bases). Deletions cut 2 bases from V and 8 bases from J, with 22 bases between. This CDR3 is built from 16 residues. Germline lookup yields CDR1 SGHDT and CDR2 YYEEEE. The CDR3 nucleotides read TGTGCCAGCAGCTTAGAGAACCAGGGCCCTGATCTGGGCTACACCTTC. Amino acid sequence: CASSLENQGPDLGYTF. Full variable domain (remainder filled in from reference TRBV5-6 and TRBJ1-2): DAGVTQSPTHLIKTRGQQVTLRCSPKSGHDTVSWYQQALGQGPQFIFQYYEEEERQRGNFPDRFSGHQFPNYSSELNVNALLLGDSALYLCASSLENQGPDLGYTFGSGTRLTVV.

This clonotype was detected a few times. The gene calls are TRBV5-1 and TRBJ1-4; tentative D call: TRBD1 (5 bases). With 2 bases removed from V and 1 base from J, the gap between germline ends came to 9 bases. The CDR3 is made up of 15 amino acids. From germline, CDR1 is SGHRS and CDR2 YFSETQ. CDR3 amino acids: CASSFWGRTNEKLFF. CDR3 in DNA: TGCGCCAGCAGCTTTTGGGGCAGAACTAATGAAAAACTGTTTTTT.

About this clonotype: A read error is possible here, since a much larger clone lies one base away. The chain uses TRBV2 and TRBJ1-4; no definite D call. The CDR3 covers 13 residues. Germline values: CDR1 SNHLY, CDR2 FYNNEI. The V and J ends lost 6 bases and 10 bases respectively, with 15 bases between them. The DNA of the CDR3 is TGTGCCAGCAGCTTCCCCGGCAGTGGAAAACTGTTTTTT. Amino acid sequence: CASSFPGSGKLFF.

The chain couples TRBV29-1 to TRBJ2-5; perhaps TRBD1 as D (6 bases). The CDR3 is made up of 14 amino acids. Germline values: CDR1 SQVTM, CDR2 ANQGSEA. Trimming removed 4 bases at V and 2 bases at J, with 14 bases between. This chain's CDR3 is CSVGPQGMQETQYF. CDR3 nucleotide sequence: TGCAGCGTTGGGCCCCAGGGGATGCAAGAGACCCAGTACTTC.

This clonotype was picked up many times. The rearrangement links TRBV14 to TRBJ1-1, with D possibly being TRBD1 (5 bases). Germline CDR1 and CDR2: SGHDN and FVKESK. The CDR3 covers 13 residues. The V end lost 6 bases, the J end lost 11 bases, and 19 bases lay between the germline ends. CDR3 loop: CASSPAGTTLAFF. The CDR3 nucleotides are TGTGCCAGCAGTCCTGCCGGGACCACCCTGGCTTTCTTT. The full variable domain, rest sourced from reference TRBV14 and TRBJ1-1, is EAGVTQFPSHSVIEKGQTVTLRCDPISGHDNLYWYRRVMGKEIKFLLHFVKESKQDESGMPNNRFLAERTGGTYSTLKVQPAELEDSGVYFCASSPAGTTLAFFGQGTRLTVV.

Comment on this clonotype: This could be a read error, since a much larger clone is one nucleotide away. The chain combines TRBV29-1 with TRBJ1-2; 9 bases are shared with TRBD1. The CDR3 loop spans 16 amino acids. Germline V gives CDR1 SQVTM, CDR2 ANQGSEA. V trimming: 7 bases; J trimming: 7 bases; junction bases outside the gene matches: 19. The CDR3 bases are TGCAGCGCTGCCCTTGCGGGACAGGGTCTGGGCTTTGGCTACACCTTC. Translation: CSAALAGQGLGFGYTF.

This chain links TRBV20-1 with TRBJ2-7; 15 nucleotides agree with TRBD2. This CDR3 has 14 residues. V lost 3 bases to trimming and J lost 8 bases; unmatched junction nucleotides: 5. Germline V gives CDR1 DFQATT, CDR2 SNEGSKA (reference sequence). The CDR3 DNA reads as TGCAGTGCTAGGTTAGGACTAGCGGGAGGGCAGCAGTACTTC. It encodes CSARLGLAGGQQYF.

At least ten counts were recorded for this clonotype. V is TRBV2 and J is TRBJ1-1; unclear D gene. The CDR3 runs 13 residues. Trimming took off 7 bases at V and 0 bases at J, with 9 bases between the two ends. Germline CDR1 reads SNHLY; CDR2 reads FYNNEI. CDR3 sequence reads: CASIMELNTEAFF. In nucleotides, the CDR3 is TGTGCCAGCATTATGGAGTTGAACACTGAAGCTTTCTTT.

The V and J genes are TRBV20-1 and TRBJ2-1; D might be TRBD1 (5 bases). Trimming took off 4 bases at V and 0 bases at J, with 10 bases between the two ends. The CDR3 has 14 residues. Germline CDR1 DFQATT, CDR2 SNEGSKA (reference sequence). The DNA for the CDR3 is TGCAGTGCTATGGGGCAAAGCTCCTACAATGAGCAGTTCTTC. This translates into CSAMGQSSYNEQFF.

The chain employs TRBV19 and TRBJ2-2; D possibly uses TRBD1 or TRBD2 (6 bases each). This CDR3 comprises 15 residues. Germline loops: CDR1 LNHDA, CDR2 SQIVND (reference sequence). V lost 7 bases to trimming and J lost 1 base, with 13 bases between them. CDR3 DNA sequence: TGTGCCAGTACCACGGGGGCGGAGAACACCGGGGAGCTGTTTTTT. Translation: CASTTGAENTGELFF.

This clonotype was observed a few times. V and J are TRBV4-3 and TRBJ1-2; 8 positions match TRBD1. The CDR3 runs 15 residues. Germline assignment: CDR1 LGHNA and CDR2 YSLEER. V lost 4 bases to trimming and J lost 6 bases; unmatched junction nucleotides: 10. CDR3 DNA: TGCGCCAGCAGCCTGGGGACAGGTCAGGCCGATGGCTACACCTTC. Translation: CASSLGTGQADGYTF.

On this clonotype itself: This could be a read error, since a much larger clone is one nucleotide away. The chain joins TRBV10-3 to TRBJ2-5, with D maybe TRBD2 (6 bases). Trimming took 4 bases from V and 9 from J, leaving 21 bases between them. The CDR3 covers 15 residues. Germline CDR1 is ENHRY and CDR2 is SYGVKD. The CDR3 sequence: CAISASVGLGEAQYF. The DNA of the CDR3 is TGTGCCATCAGTGCTTCTGTCGGCCTTGGGGAGGCCCAGTACTTC.

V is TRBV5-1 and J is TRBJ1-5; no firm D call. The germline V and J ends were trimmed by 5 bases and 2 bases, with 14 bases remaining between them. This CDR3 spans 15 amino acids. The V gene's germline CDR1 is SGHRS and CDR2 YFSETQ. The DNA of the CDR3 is TGCGCCAGCAGTCGAGACCCCGGAGGCAATCAGCCCCAGCATTTT. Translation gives CASSRDPGGNQPQHF.

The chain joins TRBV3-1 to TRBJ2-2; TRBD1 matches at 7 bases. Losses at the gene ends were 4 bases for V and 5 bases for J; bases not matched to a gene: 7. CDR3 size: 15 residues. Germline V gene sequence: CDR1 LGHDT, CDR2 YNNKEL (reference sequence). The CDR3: CASSLHRQGTGELFF. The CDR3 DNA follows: TGTGCCAGCAGCCTCCATAGACAGGGAACCGGGGAGCTGTTTTTT.

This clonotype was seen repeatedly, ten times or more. The CDR3 DNA reads as TGCAGCGTTGAGGACGGGGACTATGGCTACACCTTC. This codes for CSVEDGDYGYTF. The genes are TRBV29-1 and TRBJ1-2, with unresolved D. This CDR3 comprises 12 residues. Germline V gene data show CDR1 as SQVTM and CDR2 as ANQGSEA. Deletions cut 3 bases from V and 3 bases from J, with 8 bases between. Complete variable domain (other parts from reference TRBV29-1 and TRBJ1-2): SAVISQKPSRDICQRGTSLTIQCQVDSQVTMMFWYRQQPGQSLTLIATANQGSEATYESGFVIDKFPISRPNLTFSTLTVSNMSPEDSSIYLCSVEDGDYGYTFGSGTRLTVV.

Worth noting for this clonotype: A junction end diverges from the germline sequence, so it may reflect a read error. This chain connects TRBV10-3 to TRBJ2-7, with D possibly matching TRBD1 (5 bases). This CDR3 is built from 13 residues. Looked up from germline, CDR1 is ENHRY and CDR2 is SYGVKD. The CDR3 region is CAISDGQGSEQCF. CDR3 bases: TGTGCCATCAGTGATGGGCAGGGTTCCGAGCAGTGCTTC.

The chain's CDR3 is CSARDGGGANTGEQYF. CDR3 nucleotides: TGCAGTGCTAGAGATGGTGGTGGGGCCAATACCGGCGAGCAGTACTTC. The chain uses TRBV20-1 and TRBJ2-7; TRBD1 might be the D (5 bases). The CDR3 consists of 16 residues. Trimming stripped 0 bases from V and 6 bases from J, with 21 bases between. CDR1 and CDR2 (germline): DFQATT, SNEGSKA (reference sequence).

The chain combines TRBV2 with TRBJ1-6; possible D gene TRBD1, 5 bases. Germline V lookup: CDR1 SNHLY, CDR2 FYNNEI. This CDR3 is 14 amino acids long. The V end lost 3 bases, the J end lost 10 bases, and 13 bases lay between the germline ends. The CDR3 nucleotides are TGTGCCAGCAGTGATCGGGGAGGGGACTCACCCCTCCACTTT. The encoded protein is CASSDRGGDSPLHF. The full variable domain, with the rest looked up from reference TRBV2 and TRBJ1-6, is EPEVTQTPSHQVTQMGQEVILRCVPISNHLYFYWYRQILGQKVEFLVSFYNNEISEKSEIFDDQFSVERPDGSNFTLKIRSTKLEDSAMYFCASSDRGGDSPLHFGNGTRLTVT.

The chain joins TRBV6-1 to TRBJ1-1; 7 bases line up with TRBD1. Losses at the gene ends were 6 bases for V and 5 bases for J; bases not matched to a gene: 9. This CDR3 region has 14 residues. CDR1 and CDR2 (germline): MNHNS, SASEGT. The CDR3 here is CASRTTGTVTEAFF. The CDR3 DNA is TGTGCCAGCAGAACTACCGGGACAGTTACTGAAGCTTTCTTT.